This entry concerns a single TCR beta chain. What antigen it recognizes has not been identified. Base qualities are not provided; no much larger clone lies one nucleotide away. The CDR3 sequence holds 16 residues, the cysteine and phenylalanine included. Kept here is only the CDR3 DNA, which spans 48 bases and is read in frame from base 1. For CDR1 and CDR2, the germline V gene lists SGHRS and YFSETQ. The junction shows trimming of 0 bases on V and 6 bases on J, plus 15 bases between the germline ends. Per the publication, the time point label means: baseline pretreatment blood. The treatment or condition label for this specimen denotes: 15 Gy SBRT to primary tumor, nephrectomy 4 weeks later. Serial peripheral blood from radiation-treated patients was sampled at baseline, 2 weeks and 4 weeks after SBRT to track tumor-enriched clonotypes. All patients had renal cell carcinoma with clear cell pathology. Genomic DNA for TCR sequencing was prepared using the QIAamp DNA Blood Mini Kit (Qiagen). The analyses included only samples that passed all quality control checks.

The data were obtained in a study of radiation and T cells in renal cell carcinoma (dated by TCRdb to the early 2020s). With regard to the full study: The samples were drawn from a clinical trial, where primary renal cell carcinomas were treated with 15 Gy of stereotactic body radiation therapy and then removed by nephrectomy 4 weeks afterward. In total, approximately 51 samples, comprising around 25 tumors and some 27 peripheral blood samples, were subjected to TCR beta sequencing. A total of 4 million to 5 million unique CDR3 nucleotide sequences, encoding some 2,700,000 unique CDR3 amino acid sequences, were found across all 50 or so samples. General findings and caveats noted by the study authors: Because pretreatment tumor biopsies were not available, the baseline intratumoral presence of clonotypes could not be determined. Dynamics of the blood repertoire were not tracked past 4 weeks after treatment. In blood, the top tumor clonotypes increased from baseline to 2 weeks after radiation and then shrank by 4 weeks, which suggests a temporary expansion of tumor-resident clones. Because the trial had a single-armed design, the trial could not examine how radiation dose or scheduling affected the TCR repertoire.

TCR beta libraries were generated from genomic DNA with the immunoSEQ kit, following the manufacturer's recommendations. For library preparation, a first multiplex PCR was performed with proprietary primers, followed by a second PCR in which unique barcodes were added, and bead cleanups were performed after each round. Each sample batch included a kit-provided positive control reaction and a negative control reaction. The final libraries were assessed on an Agilent 4200 TapeStation D1000 ScreenTape, pooled by volume, and quantified by qPCR. Sequencing was performed on an Illumina NextSeq500 with a MidOutput 150-cycle cartridge, and 156 Read1 and 15 Index1 cycles were run with kit custom primers. The pooled library was loaded at approximately 0.95 pM with approximately 18% PhiX control spiked in. Concerning the study's data processing: Vendor-processed data were analyzed in R, with a clonotype defined as all T cells sharing the same CDR3 nucleotide sequence. In the clone abundance analyses, frequencies were normalized to the 10,000 most abundant clones in each sample. Before analysis, public T cell clones were removed, and these numbered fewer than six per sample on average. Tumor-enriched and baseline blood-enriched clonotypes were defined by at least a 32-fold difference in abundance between compartments. Clonotypes expanded or contracted between blood time points were identified with a beta-binomial differential abundance model. Tumor-blood repertoire similarity was measured with the Baroni-Urbani and Buser coefficient, and groups were compared using two-tailed Wilcoxon tests in R. Entries here come from immuneACCESS through TCRdb and include only in-frame sequences with V and J called. Some clones fail to appear in such tables; in the studies checked, an unresolved V gene covers under half of the shortfall, and the cause of the remainder is unknown. That table is the source of V, J and clone size, and D and trimming were worked out from the DNA. The sample yields around 94,000 clones; 75% to 90% were counted once. The top ten clones comprise approximately 8.1% of the sample.

The sample here was blood, taken from a patient whose treatment included radiotherapy and nephrectomy. The origin of this receptor is a man aged 50-60 years with renal cell carcinoma. The chain employs TRBV5-1 and TRBJ1-4; D gene: possibly TRBD1, on 6 matching bases. The nucleotides are TGCGCCAGCAGCTTGGGGTTCAGGGGCGGTGATGAAAAACTGTTTTTT. This yields the protein CASSLGFRGGDEKLFF.